The 32 T cell receptor beta chains given below trace back to one sample, sequenced in a study of CD8+ T cells in alopecia areata. RNA, once extracted, was reverse transcribed into cDNA for use as the sequencing template. TCRdb keeps only in-frame clones here, not all; method: immunoSEQ multiplex PCR. The sample comprises about 130,000 clones, roughly 58% of which are singletons, and under 5% rests with the top ten. Source: CD4+ T cells sorted from blood, taken at week 0. The receptors originated from a human donor with alopecia areata.

The rearrangement uses TRBV29-1 and TRBJ2-5; D perhaps matches TRBD1 (5 bases). V was pared by 1 base and J by 5 bases, with 14 bases between. The CDR3 extends over 14 amino acids. In germline, CDR1 is SQVTM, CDR2 ANQGSEA. The CDR3 coding sequence is TGCAGCGTTGAAGTTAGTGGGGCAGGTGAGACCCAGTACTTC. Translating it yields CSVEVSGAGETQYF.

CDR3 in amino acids: CASTPGRSYGYTF. As DNA, the CDR3 is TGTGCCAGCACCCCCGGGCGAAGCTATGGCTACACCTTC. The rearrangement uses TRBV16 and TRBJ1-2, with D unclear. This CDR3 has 13 residues. CDR1 KGHSY and CDR2 FQNENV come from the germline V gene. V lost 7 bases and J 4 bases, leaving 13 bases between the germline ends.

The V call is TRBV2, the J call TRBJ2-5; 7 nucleotides agree with TRBD1. Germline V gene sequence: CDR1 SNHLY, CDR2 FYNNEI. The V and J ends lost 3 bases and 2 bases, in that order; junction bases with no gene match: 3. This CDR3 is 14 amino acids long. The CDR3 region is CASSEMGQQETQYF. DNA of the CDR3: TGTGCCAGCAGTGAGATGGGACAGCAAGAGACCCAGTACTTC.

V is TRBV7-2 and J is TRBJ2-4, with 7 bases identical to TRBD2. In germline, CDR1 is SGHTA, CDR2 FQGNSA. Trimming at V came to 5 bases and at J to 5 bases, leaving 9 bases not matched to a gene. CDR3 size: 15 residues. The CDR3 sequence is CASSPRTSPQNIQYF. In nucleotides, the CDR3 is TGTGCCAGCAGCCCCCGGACTAGTCCCCAAAACATTCAGTACTTC.

This clone was observed a few times. This rearrangement joins TRBV7-3 to TRBJ2-2; 8 nucleotides line up with TRBD2. Trimming at V came to 5 bases and at J to 1 base, leaving 6 bases not matched to a gene. CDR1 and CDR2 from the germline V gene are SGHTA and FQGTGA. The CDR3 has 16 residues. CDR3 in amino acids: CASSPIAGRNTGELFF. The CDR3 bases are TGTGCCAGCAGCCCAATAGCGGGGAGGAACACCGGGGAGCTGTTTTTT.

This clone has only a few counts. The V call is TRBV7-2, the J call TRBJ2-7; 12 nucleotides align to TRBD2. Germline V CDR1 and CDR2: SGHTA, FQGNSA. V was pared by 1 base and J by 1 base, with 2 bases of the junction left unmatched. CDR3 size: 16 residues. The CDR3 sequence: CASSLGTSGESYEQYF. For the CDR3, the DNA is TGTGCCAGCAGCTTAGGGACTAGCGGGGAGTCCTACGAGCAGTACTTC. The full variable domain, in which reference TRBV7-2 and TRBJ2-7 provide the parts outside the CDR3, is GAGVSQSPSNKVTEKGKDVELRCDPISGHTALYWYRQSLGQGLEFLIYFQGNSAPDKSGLPSDRFSAERTGGSVSTLTIQRTQQEDSAVYLCASSLGTSGESYEQYFGPGTRLTVT.

The chain joins TRBV6-5 to TRBJ2-5; D may match TRBD1 or TRBD2 (6 bases each). The V gene's germline CDR1 is MNHEY and CDR2 SVGAGI. V lost 8 bases, J lost 5 bases, and 15 bases lay in between. CDR3 length equals 13 residues. The CDR3 reads CASRLWGAETQYF. CDR3 DNA: TGTGCCAGCCGATTGTGGGGGGCTGAGACCCAGTACTTC.

V usage is TRBV7-3 and J usage is TRBJ2-3; the match to TRBD1 covers 9 bases. The V segment lost 5 bases and the J segment 3 bases; nucleotides outside the gene matches: 9. Germline V CDR1 and CDR2: SGHTA, FQGTGA. The CDR3 is 16 residues long. Here the CDR3 DNA reads TGTGCCAGCAGCCGGGGCCGGGACAGGGTAACAGATACGCAGTATTTT. Protein product: CASSRGRDRVTDTQYF.

This clone was recorded only once. V and J are TRBV6-5 and TRBJ2-7, with D possibly matching TRBD1 (6 bases). The CDR3 sequence is 13 residues long. V was pared by 2 bases and J by 2 bases, with 7 bases between. Per the germline V gene, CDR1 is MNHEY and CDR2 is SVGAGI. The CDR3 nucleotides read TGTGCCAGCAGTTACCAGGGGACCTACGAGCAGTACTTC. Encoded protein: CASSYQGTYEQYF.

The chain joins TRBV5-6 to TRBJ2-3; 8 nucleotides align to TRBD2. Trimming cost V 3 bases and J 4 bases; bases outside gene matches: 7. This CDR3 has 15 amino acids. Germline lookup yields CDR1 SGHDT and CDR2 YYEEEE. The DNA for the CDR3 is TGTGCCAGCAGCTACTCCGGGACTAGTGCAGATACGCAGTATTTT. Translating gives CASSYSGTSADTQYF.

The chain employs TRBV29-1 and TRBJ2-2; D perhaps matches TRBD2 (6 bases). Germline assignment: CDR1 SQVTM and CDR2 ANQGSEA. The CDR3 sequence is 12 residues long. Trimming removed 5 bases at V and 6 bases at J, with 10 bases between. CDR3 sequence (DNA): TGCAGCGTTACTTTAGCGGCCGGGGAGCTGTTTTTT. Its translation is CSVTLAAGELFF.

The chain has TRBV9 and TRBJ1-6; 11 bases match TRBD1. Germline CDR1 and CDR2: SGDLS and YYNGEE. The CDR3 runs to 14 residues. J was trimmed by 8 bases and V by 4 bases; bases with no gene match: 2. This CDR3 is CASSLGQGDSPLHF. DNA of the CDR3: TGTGCCAGCAGCTTGGGACAGGGGGATTCACCCCTCCACTTT. Full variable domain (outside the CDR3, taken from reference TRBV9 and TRBJ1-6): DSGVTQTPKHLITATGQRVTLRCSPRSGDLSVYWYQQSLDQGLQFLIQYYNGEERAKGNILERFSAQQFPDLHSELNLSSLELGDSALYFCASSLGQGDSPLHFGNGTRLTVT.

There are a few counts of this clone. This rearrangement joins TRBV7-9 to TRBJ2-7; 7 bases are a match to TRBD1. The CDR3 covers 14 residues. V lost 4 bases to trimming and J lost 6 bases; unmatched junction nucleotides: 9. The germline CDR1 and CDR2 sequences are SEHNR and FQNEAQ (reference sequence). CDR3 residues: CASSSWAGGVEQYF. The CDR3 coding sequence is TGTGCCAGCAGCTCCTGGGCAGGGGGAGTCGAGCAGTACTTC.

The chain combines TRBV28 with TRBJ2-1; 13 bases are shared with TRBD2. After removal of 5 bases from V and 4 bases from J, the junction contained 5 bases not matched to a gene. The CDR3 runs 16 residues. Germline CDR1 and CDR2: MDHEN and SYDVKM. CDR3 DNA: TGTGCCAGCAGTCACCAACTAGCGGGAGGGTACAATGAGCAGTTCTTC. It encodes CASSHQLAGGYNEQFF.

V and J are TRBV28 and TRBJ1-5, with D perhaps matching TRBD1 (5 bases). This CDR3 region has 18 residues. Germline V lookup: CDR1 MDHEN, CDR2 SYDVKM. V dropped 3 bases and J dropped 2 bases, with 20 bases sitting between them. This CDR3 is CASSLGRVGVSGNQPQHF. As DNA, the CDR3 is TGTGCCAGCAGTTTGGGCAGGGTGGGCGTTAGTGGCAATCAGCCCCAGCATTTT.

J is TRBJ2-4 and V is TRBV21-1; the table calls TRBD1, which could not be checked here. TRBV21-1 counts as a pseudogene. The CDR3 spans 15 residues. This chain's CDR3 is CASNLNRDRTNIQYF. CDR3 coding DNA: TGTGCCAGCAACCTCAACCGGGACAGAACAAACATTCAGTACTTC.

This clone was counted a few times. This sequence joins TRBV29-1 and TRBJ1-2; D is ambiguous. This CDR3 is 13 amino acids long. Germline V gives CDR1 SQVTM, CDR2 ANQGSEA. V was cut by 4 bases and J by 4 bases, with 13 bases left in between. CDR3 sequence: CSVAERAPYGYTF. CDR3 DNA sequence: TGCAGCGTTGCGGAGAGGGCGCCCTATGGCTACACCTTC.

The chain links TRBV2 to TRBJ2-1; 10 bases are a match to TRBD2. The CDR3 consists of 15 residues. Germline CDR1 reads SNHLY; CDR2 reads FYNNEI. With V trimmed by 5 bases and J by 8 bases, 9 bases remained unmatched. The CDR3 DNA reads TGTGCCAGCAGTTTCCTAGCGGGAGCTGTAGATGAGCAGTTCTTC. Translated: CASSFLAGAVDEQFF.

The gene calls are TRBV27 and TRBJ2-5, with 11 nucleotides matching TRBD1. The V and J ends lost 6 bases and 4 bases, in that order; junction bases with no gene match: 7. CDR1 and CDR2 (germline): MNHEY, SMNVEV (reference sequence). The CDR3 runs 15 residues. CDR3 residues: CASSQGQGVAETQYF. The CDR3 bases are TGTGCCAGCAGCCAGGGACAGGGGGTCGCAGAGACCCAGTACTTC.

The J gene is TRBJ2-3, the V gene TRBV27, with D tentatively TRBD2 (5 bases). The germline V gene has CDR1 MNHEY and CDR2 SMNVEV (reference sequence). The CDR3 covers 15 residues. The V end was cut by 3 bases, the J end by 2 bases, with 12 bases between. CDR3 residues: CASSFRTADTDTQYF. CDR3 nucleotide sequence: TGTGCCAGCAGTTTTAGGACTGCCGACACAGATACGCAGTATTTT.

This clone was detected only once. J is TRBJ2-5 and V is TRBV4-3; no reliable D call. V was cut by 0 bases and J by 5 bases, with 10 bases left in between. The CDR3 has 14 residues. CDR1 and CDR2 (germline): LGHNA, YSLEER. CDR3 in DNA: TGCGCCAGCAGCCAAGAATATCCCGCGGAGACCCAGTACTTC. Its translation is CASSQEYPAETQYF.

The chain employs TRBV7-9 and TRBJ1-2; D unclear. Germline V CDR1 and CDR2: SEHNR, FQNEAQ (reference sequence). The CDR3 length is 13 residues. V lost 5 bases and J lost 2, with 9 bases in between. In DNA, the CDR3 is TGTGCCAGCAGCCTAAATAACAACTATGGCTACACCTTC. Its translation: CASSLNNNYGYTF.

This chain links TRBV5-4 with TRBJ2-5; D might be TRBD1 or TRBD2, each matching 5 bases. V lost 1 base and J lost 5, with 9 bases in between. The CDR3 consists of 13 residues. CDR1 is SGHNT and CDR2 is YYREEE in the germline V gene (reference sequence). This CDR3 is CASSLTGPETQYF. The CDR3 nucleotides read TGTGCCAGCAGCTTGACGGGACCGGAGACCCAGTACTTC. Supplemented by reference TRBV5-4 and TRBJ2-5, the full variable domain reads ETGVTQSPTHLIKTRGQQVTLRCSSQSGHNTVSWYQQALGQGPQFIFQYYREEENGRGNFPPRFSGLQFPNYSSELNVNALELDDSALYLCASSLTGPETQYFGPGTRLLVL.

The V call is TRBV9, the J call TRBJ2-7; no clear D gene. The CDR3 contains 15 residues. The V gene's germline CDR1 is SGDLS and CDR2 YYNGEE. Trimming removed 0 bases at V and 1 base at J, with 11 bases between. CDR3 residues: CASSVGEHGSYEQYF. The CDR3 region has the DNA TGTGCCAGCAGCGTAGGTGAGCACGGATCCTACGAGCAGTACTTC.

This clone has only a few counts. V is TRBV28 and J is TRBJ2-5; 7 bases map to TRBD1. Germline CDR1 MDHEN, CDR2 SYDVKM. The CDR3 consists of 14 residues. V dropped 6 bases and J dropped 6; count of bases not matched to a gene: 10. This CDR3 reads CASRLQGMIQTQYF. In DNA form, the CDR3 reads TGTGCCAGCAGACTACAGGGGATGATTCAGACCCAGTACTTC.

This sequence joins TRBV2 and TRBJ1-1; TRBD1 aligns across 7 bases. Germline V gives CDR1 SNHLY, CDR2 FYNNEI. V lost 6 bases and J lost 5; bases outside the gene matches: 9. The CDR3 contains 14 residues. In nucleotides, the CDR3 is TGTGCCAGCAGCGCCGAGGGGGACAGTACTGAAGCTTTCTTT. Its protein is CASSAEGDSTEAFF.

This clone occurred a few times. The chain uses TRBV7-6 and TRBJ2-1, with no clear D. The V end was cut by 4 bases, the J end by 8 bases, with 18 bases between. The CDR3 consists of 15 residues. The germline CDR1 and CDR2 sequences are SGHVS and FNYEAQ. The CDR3 bases are TGTGCCAGCAGCTCCTACTGGCTGGGAACGGATGAGCAGTTCTTC. Translated, it gives CASSSYWLGTDEQFF.

The rearrangement links TRBV10-3 to TRBJ1-1; D ambiguous. The germline V gene has CDR1 ENHRY and CDR2 SYGVKD. Trimming cost V 11 bases and J 0 bases, with 13 bases left between them. This CDR3 has 13 amino acids. CDR3 nucleotide sequence: TGTGCCCGAGATGTGCGAATGAACACTGAAGCTTTCTTT. This translates into CARDVRMNTEAFF.

V usage is TRBV7-9 and J usage is TRBJ2-7; the D gene is possibly TRBD2 (6 bases). Germline values: CDR1 SEHNR, CDR2 FQNEAQ (reference sequence). This CDR3 has 16 residues. V lost 4 bases and J lost 1, with 17 bases in between. The CDR3 region has the DNA TGTGCCAGCAGCTCATCCACGACTAGGTGGTCCTACGAGCAGTACTTC. Translating gives CASSSSTTRWSYEQYF.

This clone has a handful of counts. CDR3 coding DNA: TGTGCCAGCAGCTGGGGGACGCAAGAGACCCAGTACTTC. It encodes CASSWGTQETQYF. The V gene is TRBV7-9, the J gene TRBJ2-5; D may correspond to TRBD1 or TRBD2 (5 bases each). Germline V gene sequence: CDR1 SEHNR, CDR2 FQNEAQ (reference sequence). The CDR3 runs 13 residues. V was cut by 4 bases and J by 2 bases, with 8 bases left in between.

This chain uses TRBV29-1 with TRBJ2-4; TRBD1 matches 9 bases. The germline V gene has CDR1 SQVTM and CDR2 ANQGSEA. The CDR3 length is 14 residues. Losses at the gene ends were 0 bases for V and 9 bases for J; bases not matched to a gene: 6. CDR3 nucleotides: TGCAGCGTTGAAGACAACAGGGGGCGGGCCATTCAGTACTTC. Translation: CSVEDNRGRAIQYF.

The J gene is TRBJ2-2, the V gene TRBV4-2; TRBD1 aligns across 7 bases. J lost 4 bases, V lost 2 bases, and 4 bases had no gene match. This CDR3 has 15 amino acids. Germline V gene data show CDR1 as LGHNA and CDR2 as YNFKEQ. The CDR3 DNA reads TGTGCCAGCAGCCAAAGGGACAGCGCCACCGGGGAGCTGTTTTTT. Amino acid sequence: CASSQRDSATGELFF.